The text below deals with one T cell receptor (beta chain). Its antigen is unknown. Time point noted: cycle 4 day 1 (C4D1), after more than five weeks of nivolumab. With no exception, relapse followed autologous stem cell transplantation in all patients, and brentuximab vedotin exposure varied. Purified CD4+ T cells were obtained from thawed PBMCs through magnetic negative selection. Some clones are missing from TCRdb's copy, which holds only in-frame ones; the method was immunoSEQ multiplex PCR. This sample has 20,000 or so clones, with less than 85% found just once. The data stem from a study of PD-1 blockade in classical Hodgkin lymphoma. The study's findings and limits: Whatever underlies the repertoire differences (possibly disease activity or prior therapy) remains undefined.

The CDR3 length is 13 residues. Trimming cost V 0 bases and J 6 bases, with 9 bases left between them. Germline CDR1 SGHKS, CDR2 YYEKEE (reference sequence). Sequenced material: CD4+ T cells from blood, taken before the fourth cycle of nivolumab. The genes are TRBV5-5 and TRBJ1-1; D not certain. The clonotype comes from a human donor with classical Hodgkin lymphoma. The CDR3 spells CASSLGVASEAFF. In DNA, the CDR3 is TGTGCCAGCAGCTTGGGGGTTGCCTCTGAAGCTTTCTTT.